This T cell receptor beta chain was identified during a study of shared clonotypes between healthy human individuals. Study-wide results and caveats: It was the non-shared clonotypes that had lower generation probabilities than clonotypes shared by all four donors.

Clones were read by immunoSEQ multiplex PCR, and TCRdb kept only the in-frame ones, dropping some. Here the sample spans some 660,000 clones, around 78% being singletons. Naive CD4+ cells were CD45RA-selected; the remaining cells were memory. The CDR3 totals 15 residues. Germline CDR1 is SGHRS and CDR2 is YFSETQ. The V end lost 2 bases, the J end lost 3 bases, and 14 bases lay between the germline ends. This clone occurred once. Its antigen is unknown. This clonotype originated in a woman in her twenties or thirties in good health. Sequenced material: memory CD4+ T cells sorted from blood. The subset denotes: CD45RA-negative fraction. V and J are TRBV5-1 and TRBJ1-1, with D possibly being TRBD1 (5 bases). The CDR3 is CASSLRGGDDTEAFF. Written as DNA, the CDR3 is TGCGCCAGCAGCTTAAGGGGAGGGGACGACACTGAAGCTTTCTTT.